This T cell receptor (beta chain) was sequenced for a study of blood T cell repertoires in COVID-19. Study-level information: The United States, Italy and Spain supplied acute and convalescent COVID-19 samples.

Some clones are missing from TCRdb's copy, which holds only in-frame ones; the method was immunoSEQ multiplex PCR. This table has roughly 120,000 clones, less than 85% appearing once. Germline V CDR1 and CDR2: SEHNR, FQNEAQ (reference sequence). This CDR3 has 13 residues. V lost 1 base to trimming and J lost 6 bases, with 9 bases between them. The chain is built from TRBV7-9 and TRBJ1-1; D is ambiguous. Sample: peripheral blood. The sequence was collected from a woman aged 60-75 years with acute or convalescent COVID-19. The CDR3 spells CASSLGVEAEAFF. CDR3 sequence (DNA): TGTGCCAGCAGCTTAGGGGTTGAGGCTGAAGCTTTCTTT.